What follows are 28 T cell receptor beta chains derived from one specimen sequenced in a study of blood T cells in healthy people across ages (dated by TCRdb to about 2015). Library generation was performed with 5' RACE. TCRdb shows the sequencer as Illumina HiSeq 2500. A second roughly 6 to 12 cycle PCR used a sample-barcoded 5' primer and a J-beta primer mix. TCRdb reanalyzed the raw reads on its own, using fastp at Q25 for trimming and MiXCR for clone calling, and kept in-frame beta chains. Each CDR3 protein gets just one entry, which takes the most common genes and DNA from the rows behind it. This sample gives approximately 820,000 distinct CDR3 sequences in total; 40% to 50% of them show up just once. In total, the top ten clones hold around 21% of the sample. The sample comprised blood. These receptors all come from a man aged 60 to 75 in good health.

This clonotype was counted a few times. The rearrangement links TRBV5-5 to TRBJ1-1; perhaps TRBD1 as D (5 bases). This CDR3 is 18 amino acids long. Trimming removed 0 bases at V and 4 bases at J, with 22 bases between. Germline loops: CDR1 SGHKS, CDR2 YYEKEE (reference sequence). The CDR3 DNA reads as TGTGCCAGCAGCTTGGCCGCGGCGCAGGGTGCTTGGCGCACTGAAGCTTTCTTT. It codes for CASSLAAAQGAWRTEAFF.

On this clonotype itself: The junction differs from germline at one of its ends, possibly a read error. The rearrangement uses TRBV28 and TRBJ2-7; D tentatively fits TRBD1 or TRBD2 (5 bases each). This CDR3 has 15 amino acids. Germline loops: CDR1 MDHEN, CDR2 SYDVKM. The CDR3, as DNA: TGTGCCGGCAGGAAACCGGGACGAGGAGCCTACGAGCAGTACTTC. It encodes CAGRKPGRGAYEQYF.

For this clonotype: Relative to the germline gene, one junction end is altered; a read error may explain this. V gene TRBV24-1 combines with J gene TRBJ1-2; 7 bases fit TRBD1. Germline V gene lookup returns CDR1 KGHDR and CDR2 SFDVKD. The CDR3 spans 17 residues. The CDR3 DNA sequence: TGTGCCAACACTCCCCAGCCCGGGACAGAAACCAACTTTGGCTACACCTTC. Its translation: CANTPQPGTETNFGYTF.

The J gene is TRBJ1-3, the V gene TRBV21-1. TRBV21-1 is a listed pseudogene. The CDR3 covers 10 residues. The chain's CDR3 is CARPINTIYF. As DNA, the CDR3 is TGTGCCAGGCCCATAAACACCATATATTTT.

This clonotype was picked up many times. CDR3 DNA: TGTGCCAGCTCACCCGCCAGTCGGGGATACGAGCAGTACTTC. It encodes CASSPASRGYEQYF. The V call is TRBV18, the J call TRBJ2-7, with D possibly TRBD2 on 5 matching bases. The CDR3 is made up of 14 amino acids. The V and J ends lost 3 bases and 4 bases respectively, with 13 bases between them. Germline CDR1 KGHSH, CDR2 LQKENI.

This clonotype was seen a few times. This chain uses TRBV27 with TRBJ2-5; D may be TRBD2 (6 bases). CDR3 size: 15 residues. Germline CDR1 and CDR2: MNHEY and SMNVEV (reference sequence). V lost 1 base and J 1 base, leaving 10 bases between the germline ends. DNA for the CDR3: TGTGCCAGCAGTTTATGGGCGGGGCCCCAAGAGACCCAGTACTTC. The encoded protein is CASSLWAGPQETQYF.

The rearrangement links TRBV12-5 to TRBJ2-5; the match to TRBD2 covers 12 bases. V was clipped by 6 bases and J by 2 bases; unmatched bases: 16. This CDR3 contains 19 residues. CDR1 is LGHNT, CDR2 FRNRAP, per germline. CDR3 residues: CASGLVVGLAGRAQETQYF. The CDR3 DNA reads TGTGCTAGTGGCCTGGTGGTGGGACTAGCGGGCCGGGCGCAAGAGACCCAGTACTTC. The whole variable domain, remainder taken from reference TRBV12-5 and TRBJ2-5, is DARVTQTPRHKVTEMGQEVTMRCQPILGHNTVFWYRQTMMQGLELLAYFRNRAPLDDSGMPKDRFSAEMPDATLATLKIQPSEPRDSAVYFCASGLVVGLAGRAQETQYFGPGTRLLVL.

The table lists this clonotype with a count of one. The chain employs TRBV3-1 and TRBJ1-1; the D is unclear. Germline lookup yields CDR1 LGHDT and CDR2 YNNKEL (reference sequence). The CDR3 runs to 13 residues. V gave up 1 base and J gave up 9 bases, with 12 bases separating them. The chain's CDR3 is CASSQGQTAKAFF. The DNA of the CDR3 is TGTGCCAGCAGCCAAGGTCAAACCGCAAAAGCTTTCTTT.

This sequence joins TRBV19 and TRBJ1-2; 11 bases align to TRBD1. There are 15 residues in the CDR3. Germline V gene sequence: CDR1 LNHDA, CDR2 SQIVND (reference sequence). V was pared by 5 bases and J by 8 bases, with 10 bases of the junction left unmatched. This chain's CDR3 is CASSLDRGLLGGYTF. In DNA, the CDR3 is TGTGCCAGTAGTCTGGACAGGGGGCTCCTAGGGGGCTACACCTTC.

The chain employs TRBV5-5 and TRBJ1-2, with a possible D match to TRBD1 (6 bases). Trimming took 6 bases from V and 5 from J, leaving 14 bases between them. Germline values: CDR1 SGHKS, CDR2 YYEKEE (reference sequence). The CDR3 length is 13 residues. The CDR3: CASISGVGYGYTF. The CDR3 bases are TGTGCCAGCATATCAGGGGTCGGGTATGGCTACACCTTC.

The rearrangement uses TRBV20-1 and TRBJ1-5; the D gene is possibly TRBD1 (6 bases). The CDR3 totals 14 residues. Trimming stripped 5 bases from V and 1 base from J, with 12 bases between. Per germline, CDR1 DFQATT and CDR2 SNEGSKA (reference sequence). The CDR3 reads CSASGDQSNQPQHF. CDR3 bases: TGCAGTGCTTCAGGGGACCAGAGCAATCAGCCCCAGCATTTT.

The chain combines TRBV6-6 with TRBJ2-7, with D tentatively TRBD1 or TRBD2 (5 bases each). From germline, CDR1 is MNHNY and CDR2 SVGAGI (reference sequence). The CDR3 loop spans 13 amino acids. Trimming stripped 6 bases from V and 6 bases from J, with 15 bases between. The CDR3 DNA follows: TGTGCCAGCAGGGGACGCCCTGCGGGCGAGCAGTACTTC. Protein product: CASRGRPAGEQYF.

This clonotype was observed a handful of times. The rearrangement links TRBV7-9 to TRBJ2-3; TRBD1 matches at 8 bases. In germline, CDR1 is SEHNR, CDR2 FQNEAQ (reference sequence). V shed 3 bases, J shed 6 bases, and the junction held 8 bases outside the gene matches. This CDR3 has 15 residues. This CDR3 reads CASSFGTGARDTQYF. CDR3 DNA: TGTGCCAGCAGCTTTGGGACAGGTGCAAGGGATACGCAGTATTTT.

This clonotype was recorded a few times. The chain combines TRBV29-1 with TRBJ2-6; 8 bases align to TRBD2. V lost 4 bases, J lost 4 bases, and 3 bases stayed unmatched. The V gene's germline CDR1 is SQVTM and CDR2 ANQGSEA. The CDR3 consists of 14 residues. The CDR3 reads CSVAGGTGANVLTF. The CDR3 region has the DNA TGCAGCGTTGCGGGAGGGACAGGGGCCAACGTCCTGACTTTC. Looking up the rest from reference TRBV29-1 and TRBJ2-6 gives the full variable domain: SAVISQKPSRDICQRGTSLTIQCQVDSQVTMMFWYRQQPGQSLTLIATANQGSEATYESGFVIDKFPISRPNLTFSTLTVSNMSPEDSSIYLCSVAGGTGANVLTFGAGSRLTVL.

The rearrangement links TRBV6-5 to TRBJ1-5, with D hard to call. V shed 2 bases and J shed 2 bases, with 13 bases lying between them. This CDR3 comprises 16 residues. Germline CDR1 and CDR2: MNHEY and SVGAGI. CDR3 DNA sequence: TGTGCCAGCAGTTACCAAAGACCACGGGGCAATCAGCCCCAGCATTTT. Amino acid sequence: CASSYQRPRGNQPQHF.

This chain connects TRBV6-2 or TRBV6-3 to TRBJ2-7; perhaps TRBD2 as D (5 bases). Germline CDR1 is MNHEY and CDR2 is SVGEGT. This CDR3 has 14 residues. V lost 6 bases to trimming and J lost 1 base, with 13 bases between them. The DNA of the CDR3 is TGTGCCAGCAGCGACCCCCCGGGATCCTACGAGCAGTACTTC. Protein sequence: CASSDPPGSYEQYF.

The chain employs TRBV6-1 and TRBJ2-4; D is perhaps TRBD1 (5 bases). The V end lost 3 bases, the J end lost 0 bases, and 9 bases lay between the germline ends. The CDR3 runs to 15 residues. Germline V gene data show CDR1 as MNHNS and CDR2 as SASEGT. The CDR3 sequence: CASSDKGLAKNIQYF. The CDR3 nucleotides read TGTGCCAGCAGTGATAAGGGGCTAGCCAAAAACATTCAGTACTTC.

The chain uses TRBV20-1 and TRBJ2-3, with 9 bases aligning to TRBD2. The CDR3 length is 13 residues. Trimming cost V 3 bases and J 5 bases; bases outside gene matches: 3. Germline values: CDR1 DFQATT, CDR2 SNEGSKA (reference sequence). The CDR3 protein is CSASRAGGDTQYF. CDR3 in DNA: TGCAGTGCTAGCAGAGCGGGGGGAGATACGCAGTATTTT.

The genes are TRBV24-1 and TRBJ2-1; TRBD2 is a possible D gene (5 bases). There are 12 residues in the CDR3. Germline lookup yields CDR1 KGHDR and CDR2 SFDVKD. Trimming removed 5 bases from V and 6 bases from J, with 7 bases in between. The DNA of the CDR3 is TGTGCCACCAGTGGGAGGACCAATGAGCAGTTCTTC. This translates into CATSGRTNEQFF.

The rearrangement uses TRBV7-3 and TRBJ2-7; D is unresolved. Germline V lookup: CDR1 SGHTA, CDR2 FQGTGA. Trimming stripped 5 bases from V and 6 bases from J, with 14 bases between. The CDR3 runs to 13 residues. CDR3: CASSRHPLSEQYF. The DNA of the CDR3 is TGTGCCAGCAGCCGTCACCCTCTCTCCGAGCAGTACTTC.

The table lists this clonotype with a few counts. This clone may be a read error of a much larger clone one base away. V gene TRBV3-1 combines with J gene TRBJ2-1; tentatively, D is TRBD2 (5 bases). V was cut by 5 bases and J by 2 bases, with 10 bases left in between. The length of the CDR3 is 14 residues. Looked up from germline, CDR1 is LGHDT and CDR2 is YNNKEL (reference sequence). The CDR3 sequence is CASSSPGAYNEQFF. The CDR3 nucleotides are TGTGCCAGCAGCTCCCCCGGGGCCTACAATGAGCAGTTCTTC.

This clonotype was seen only once. This chain joins TRBV5-1 and TRBJ2-5; the match to TRBD2 covers 8 bases. Germline V gene data show CDR1 as SGHRS and CDR2 as YFSETQ. Losses at the gene ends were 1 base for V and 5 bases for J; bases not matched to a gene: 7. The CDR3 is 15 residues long. The CDR3 DNA is TGCGCCAGCAGCTTGAATCGGGGGGGGCTGGAGACCCAGTACTTC. Encoded protein: CASSLNRGGLETQYF.

This clonotype was observed a handful of times. The chain uses TRBV18 and TRBJ1-6; D is undetermined. V lost 2 bases, J lost 7 bases, and 12 bases lay in between. CDR3 length: 15 amino acids. The germline gives CDR1 KGHSH, CDR2 LQKENI. The CDR3 DNA reads as TGTGCCAGCTCACCAGCGGCAGGCCAGAATTCACCCCTCCACTTT. It codes for CASSPAAGQNSPLHF.

The chain links TRBV20-1 to TRBJ2-3; 9 bases align to TRBD2. The CDR3 sequence is 14 residues long. Germline CDR1 reads DFQATT; CDR2 reads SNEGSKA (reference sequence). The CDR3 reads CSLKGRGGQSGQYF. Written as DNA, the CDR3 is TGCAGCCTTAAGGGGCGGGGGGGCCAGAGCGGGCAGTATTTT.

This clonotype was found many times. V is TRBV6-5 and J is TRBJ2-5; D gene unclear. Germline V gene data show CDR1 as MNHEY and CDR2 as SVGAGI. CDR3 size: 14 residues. Deletions cut 2 bases from V and 0 bases from J, with 7 bases between. The CDR3 region is CASSYGLYQETQYF. The DNA for the CDR3 is TGTGCCAGCAGTTACGGTTTGTACCAAGAGACCCAGTACTTC.

About this clonotype: One end of the junction fails to match germline, which may point to a read error. The CDR3, as DNA: TGTGCCACCAGTACTGAATATGGCTACACCTTC. Its protein product is CATSTEYGYTF. The gene calls are TRBV25-1 and TRBJ1-2; D gene unclear. The CDR3 extends over 11 amino acids. CDR1 is MGHDK, CDR2 SYGVNS, per germline.

The chain has TRBV12-3 or TRBV12-4 and TRBJ1-5, with D tentatively TRBD1 (6 bases). V dropped 4 bases and J dropped 0 bases, with 7 bases sitting between them. The CDR3 is 14 residues long. The chain's CDR3 is CASSSGVSNQPQHF. CDR3 DNA sequence: TGTGCCAGCAGTTCAGGGGTTAGCAATCAGCCCCAGCATTTT.

The rearrangement joins TRBV12-3 or TRBV12-4 to TRBJ1-1; 7 positions agree with TRBD1. J gave up 11 bases and V 6 bases, and 9 bases lay outside the gene matches. CDR3 length: 12 residues. The CDR3 DNA reads TGTGCCAGCAGAATACAGGGGCGGGGTGCTTTCTTT. Translating gives CASRIQGRGAFF.